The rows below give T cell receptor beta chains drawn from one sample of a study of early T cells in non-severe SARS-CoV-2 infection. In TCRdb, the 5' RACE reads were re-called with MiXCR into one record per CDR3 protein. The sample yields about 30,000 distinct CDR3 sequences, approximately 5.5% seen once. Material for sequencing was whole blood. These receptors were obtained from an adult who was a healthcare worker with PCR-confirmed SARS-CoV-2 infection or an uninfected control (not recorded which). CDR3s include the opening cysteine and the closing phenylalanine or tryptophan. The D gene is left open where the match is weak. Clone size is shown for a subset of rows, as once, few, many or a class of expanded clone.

CASTWNRGRTNEQFF,TGTGCCAGCACTTGGAACAGGGGGCGCACCAATGAGCAGTTCTTC,TRBV2,TRBD1,many,TRBJ2-1
CASSPPGTGSYEQYF,TGTGCCAGCAGTCCCCCCGGGACAGGGTCCTACGAGCAGTACTTC,TRBV28,TRBD1,many,TRBJ2-7
CASSIEARLRTDTQYF,TGTGCCAGTAGTATAGAGGCTAGGCTCCGCACAGATACGCAGTATTTT,TRBV19,.,many,TRBJ2-3
CASSLEQGDNSPLHF,TGCGCCAGCAGCCTTGAACAGGGGGATAATTCACCCCTCCACTTT,TRBV4-3,TRBD1,many,TRBJ1-6
CASSRIMNTEAFF,TGCGCCAGCAGCAGGATAATGAACACTGAAGCTTTCTTT,TRBV5-1,.,many,TRBJ1-1
CASSPDRDQPQHF,TGTGCCAGCAGCCCAGACAGGGACCAGCCCCAGCATTTT,TRBV12-3/TRBV12-4,TRBD1,many,TRBJ1-5
CASSSQVSYEQYF,TGTGCCAGCAGCTCCCAGGTGAGCTACGAGCAGTACTTC,TRBV7-2,.,few,TRBJ2-7
CASTGMAKNIQYF,TGTGCCAGCACCGGGATGGCCAAAAACATTCAGTACTTC,TRBV6-5,.,.,TRBJ2-4
CASSLDPGARNTIYF,TGTGCCAGCAGCTTGGACCCGGGGGCCAGAAACACCATATATTTT,TRBV5-4,.,many,TRBJ1-3
CASQRQGLQYEQYF,TGTGCCAGCCAGAGACAGGGGTTGCAATACGAGCAGTACTTC,TRBV27,TRBD1,many,TRBJ2-7
CASSTLMGTEAFF,TGTGCCAGCAGCACCCTAATGGGCACTGAAGCTTTCTTT,TRBV11-2,.,.,TRBJ1-1
CASSLTQNYGYTF,TGTGCCAGCAGTTTAACCCAGAACTATGGCTACACCTTC,TRBV12-3/TRBV12-4,.,few,TRBJ1-2
CASSPPGLAGGPDTQYF,TGTGCCAGCTCACCCCCGGGACTAGCGGGAGGGCCGGATACGCAGTATTTT,TRBV18,TRBD2,many,TRBJ2-3
CASSLTAGLAAYEQYF,TGTGCCAGCAGCTTAACGGCGGGACTAGCGGCCTACGAGCAGTACTTC,TRBV7-2,TRBD2,many,TRBJ2-7
CASSSPGGLDTQYF,TGTGCCAGCAGTTCTCCGGGGGGACTAGATACGCAGTATTTT,TRBV7-3,TRBD2,.,TRBJ2-3
CSVEGLAGTLDEQYF,TGCAGCGTTGAAGGGCTAGCGGGGACTCTAGACGAGCAGTACTTC,TRBV29-1,TRBD2,many,TRBJ2-7
CASSLSGTGSYEQYF,TGTGCCAGCTCACTCTCCGGGACAGGGTCGTACGAGCAGTACTTC,TRBV18,TRBD1,.,TRBJ2-7
CASSSYQPYEQYF,TGTGCCAGCAGTTCTTACCAACCGTACGAGCAGTACTTC,TRBV28,.,.,TRBJ2-7
CASSLAISPYNEQFF,TGTGCCAGCAGCTTGGCCATCTCTCCTTACAATGAGCAGTTCTTC,TRBV5-5,.,few,TRBJ2-1
CSARDSSRGKWYEQYF,TGCAGTGCTAGAGACTCGTCTCGCGGCAAATGGTACGAGCAGTACTTC,TRBV20-1,.,medium-sized,TRBJ2-7
CASSQDLGGPSYEQYF,TGCGCCAGCAGCCAAGATCTGGGGGGGCCCTCCTACGAGCAGTACTTC,TRBV4-3,.,many,TRBJ2-7
CSASEGLAENTIYF,TGCAGTGCCAGCGAGGGTTTGGCTGAAAACACCATATATTTT,TRBV20-1,.,many,TRBJ1-3
CASSPGLAGALATYNEQFF,TGTGCCAGCAGCCCGGGACTAGCGGGAGCTTTGGCAACATACAATGAGCAGTTCTTC,TRBV7-2,TRBD2,many,TRBJ2-1
CASSSPTRNEQFF,TGTGCCAGCAGCTCCCCCACTAGAAATGAGCAGTTCTTC,TRBV11-3,.,.,TRBJ2-1
CASSLAGYENIQYF,TGTGCCAGCAGTTTAGCCGGCTATGAAAACATTCAGTACTTC,TRBV12-3/TRBV12-4,.,many,TRBJ2-4
CASSVARLAPNNEQFF,TGTGCCAGCAGCGTAGCCAGACTAGCGCCGAACAATGAGCAGTTCTTC,TRBV9,TRBD2,few,TRBJ2-1
CASSPLTDTGELFF,TGTGCCAGCTCACCACTGACAGACACCGGGGAGCTGTTTTTT,TRBV18,.,.,TRBJ2-2
CASSPAGTRVIQETQYF,TGTGCCAGCAGTCCTGCCGGGACTAGGGTTATCCAAGAGACCCAGTACTTC,TRBV12-3/TRBV12-4,TRBD2,.,TRBJ2-5
CASSYGAPTWDQPQHF,TGTGCCAGCAGTTACGGAGCACCCACCTGGGATCAGCCCCAGCATTTT,TRBV6-2/TRBV6-3,.,few,TRBJ1-5
CASSQASGRALGDTQYF,TGTGCCAGCAGCCAAGCCAGCGGGAGGGCCCTTGGAGATACGCAGTATTTT,TRBV4-2,TRBD2,.,TRBJ2-3
CASSSWEQGNTGELFF,TGTGCCAGCAGCTCGTGGGAACAGGGGAACACCGGGGAGCTGTTTTTT,TRBV11-2,.,few,TRBJ2-2
CASSQAPDRLTETQYF,TGTGCCAGCAGCCAAGCCCCGGACAGGTTGACGGAGACCCAGTACTTC,TRBV14,TRBD1,.,TRBJ2-5
CASSQTLYEQYF,TGTGCCAGCAGCCAGACACTCTACGAGCAGTACTTC,TRBV5-6,.,.,TRBJ2-7
CSARESGRRDTQYF,TGCAGTGCTAGGGAGAGCGGGAGAAGAGATACGCAGTATTTT,TRBV20-1,TRBD2,few,TRBJ2-3
CASRYAKGSYEQYF,TGTGCCAGCAGATACGCAAAGGGGTCGTACGAGCAGTACTTC,TRBV6-5,.,.,TRBJ2-7
CASSFSSGQSYEQYF,TGTGCCAGCAGCTTCTCTAGCGGCCAATCCTACGAGCAGTACTTC,TRBV7-2,TRBD2,.,TRBJ2-7
CASSTSRGDEQFF,TGTGCCAGTAGTACCAGCAGGGGCGATGAGCAGTTCTTC,TRBV19,.,.,TRBJ2-1
CASSSGGGTYYEQYF,TGTGCCAGCAGCTCCGGTGGCGGTACTTACTACGAGCAGTACTTC,TRBV7-2,.,few,TRBJ2-7
CASSVIPGYEQYF,TGTGCCAGCAGCGTCATCCCCGGGTACGAGCAGTACTTC,TRBV9,.,many,TRBJ2-7
CASSLGGLSYEQYF,TGTGCCAGCAGCTTAGGGGGACTTTCCTACGAGCAGTACTTC,TRBV11-2,.,.,TRBJ2-7
CASRSGPDTQYF,TGTGCCAGCAGATCAGGGCCAGATACGCAGTATTTT,TRBV11-2,.,.,TRBJ2-3
CASRPTGRGTEAFF,TGTGCCAGCAGGCCTACAGGGAGAGGCACTGAAGCTTTCTTT,TRBV12-3/TRBV12-4,.,few,TRBJ1-1